These T cell receptor beta chains were read from a single sample in a study of PD-1 blockade in mismatch repair-deficient tumors. The assay was immunoSEQ multiplex PCR, and TCRdb's table has in-frame clones only and misses some. The repertoire includes about 34,000 clones, approximately 80% of them detected once, and 3% to 4% sits in the top ten. This sample comprised PBMCs, obtained around 6 weeks after starting pembrolizumab. The receptors derive from an adult with mismatch repair-deficient cancer. Each CDR3 is given with its conserved first and last residue. D genes are given only for firm matches. Clone sizes are given selectively: once, few, many, or a class where the clone is expanded.

abundance	j_gene	v_gene	d_gene	CDR3nt	CDR3aa
.	TRBJ2-1	TRBV9	TRBD2	TGTGCCAGCAGCGTCAGAGGTAGCGGGGTTTCCAATGAGCAGTTCTTC	CASSVRGSGVSNEQFF
.	TRBJ1-4	TRBV2	TRBD1	TGTGCCAGCAGTGAAGGAGGGGGCTTTCGAGAAAAACTGTTTTTT	CASSEGGGFREKLFF
.	TRBJ1-4	TRBV30	.	TGTGCCTGGAATCGCATTGGGGGCGGAGAAAAACTGTTTTTT	CAWNRIGGGEKLFF
.	TRBJ2-2	TRBV7-2	TRBD2	TGTGCCAGCAGCTTATGGGGTAGCGGGGTGAACACCGGGGAGCTGTTTTTT	CASSLWGSGVNTGELFF
.	TRBJ2-3	TRBV6-4	TRBD2	TGTGCCAGCAGTGAAGCGGGGGGCACAGATACGCAGTATTTT	CASSEAGGTDTQYF
.	TRBJ1-2	TRBV5-1	.	TGCGCCAGCAGCTTGAATGCGGACTACTATGGCTACACCTTC	CASSLNADYYGYTF
few	TRBJ2-7	TRBV10-3	TRBD2	TGTGCCATCAGTCAGTACGCTAGCGGGAGGGGTACGGGCTACGAGCAGTACTTC	CAISQYASGRGTGYEQYF
once	TRBJ2-5	TRBV27	TRBD2	TGTGCCAGCAGCCTGACTAGCGGGAGACAAGAGACCCAGTACTTC	CASSLTSGRQETQYF
once	TRBJ2-1	TRBV7-9	TRBD2	TGTGCCAGCAGCCCCACCGGGACTACATACAATGAGCAGTTCTTC	CASSPTGTTYNEQFF
.	TRBJ1-2	TRBV5-4	.	TGTGCCGCGTCAGGAACTAACTATGGCTACACCTTC	CAASGTNYGYTF
.	TRBJ2-1	TRBV2	.	TGTGCCAGCAGTGAGGGTCCAGGAGGTGAGCAGTTCTTC	CASSEGPGGEQFF
few	TRBJ2-7	TRBV11-1	TRBD2	TGTGCCAGCAGCTCGCCTAGCGGGAGCACCGAGCAGTACTTC	CASSSPSGSTEQYF
few	TRBJ2-7	TRBV6-4	TRBD2	TGTGCCAGCAGCTTGGCGGGAGCCTCTGGCGAGCAGTACTTC	CASSLAGASGEQYF
.	TRBJ1-5	TRBV7-9	.	TGTGCCAGCAGCTTGCAGGAAAATCAGCCCCAGCATTTT	CASSLQENQPQHF
.	TRBJ1-1	TRBV5-6	.	TGTGCCAGCAGTATTGGGGCAGATACTGAAGCTTTCTTT	CASSIGADTEAFF
.	TRBJ2-2	TRBV5-1	TRBD1	TGCGCCAGCAGCTCGGGGCAGGGGGCGATCGGGGAGCTGTTTTTT	CASSSGQGAIGELFF
.	TRBJ1-1	TRBV5-4	.	TGTGCCAGCAGCTTGAATTCTCTCACTGAAGCTTTCTTT	CASSLNSLTEAFF
.	TRBJ2-1	TRBV11-3	TRBD2	TGTGCCAGCAGCAGACTAGCGGGGGGCAATGAGCAGTTCTTC	CASSRLAGGNEQFF
.	TRBJ1-4	TRBV5-1	TRBD1	TGCGCCAGCAGCTTCTCCTCAGGGGGCGAAAAACTGTTTTTT	CASSFSSGGEKLFF
.	TRBJ2-1	TRBV11-2	TRBD2	TGTGCCAGCAGCCCGATAAGAGGGACTAGCGACGACAATGAGCAGTTCTTC	CASSPIRGTSDDNEQFF
.	TRBJ1-5	TRBV29-1	TRBD1	TGCAGCGTAGGGACAGGGAATCAGCCCCAGCATTTT	CSVGTGNQPQHF
.	TRBJ2-1	TRBV19	TRBD2	TGTGCCAGTAGGACCCTGGGGGGGATAGGCTACAATGAGCAGTTCTTC	CASRTLGGIGYNEQFF
.	TRBJ2-3	TRBV9	TRBD2	TGTGCCAGCAGCGTAGTTGGTACTAGCGGCACAGATACGCAGTATTTT	CASSVVGTSGTDTQYF
.	TRBJ2-1	TRBV12-5	.	TGTGCTAGTGGTTTCGGAGCGTCGGAGGGAGCACAAGGGTACAATGAGCAGTTCTTC	CASGFGASEGAQGYNEQFF
.	TRBJ2-2	TRBV5-1	TRBD2	TGCGCCAGCAGCTTTATAGCGGGGGACACCGGGGAGCTGTTTTTT	CASSFIAGDTGELFF
.	TRBJ1-1	TRBV19	.	TGTGCCAGTAGTTGGGCAGAAGGCGCCGGGGATGAAGCTTTCTTT	CASSWAEGAGDEAFF
.	TRBJ1-4	TRBV28	.	TGTGCCAGCAGCCTGAGGGTCACTAATGAAAAACTGTTTTTT	CASSLRVTNEKLFF
once	TRBJ2-7	TRBV5-1	TRBD2	TGCGCCAGCAGCCCAACTTGGGGGAGGGACGAGCAGTACTTC	CASSPTWGRDEQYF
.	TRBJ1-1	TRBV10-1	TRBD1	TGCGCCAGCAGTGGGGGGACAGCTATTGAAGCTTTCTTT	CASSGGTAIEAFF
.	TRBJ1-1	TRBV5-1	.	TGCGCCAGCAGCCCGCAGGGAGGGGGTAACACTGAAGCTTTCTTT	CASSPQGGGNTEAFF
.	TRBJ2-7	TRBV5-1	.	TGCGCCAGCAGCGATCTACCAGGACAAATCTACGAGCAGTACTTC	CASSDLPGQIYEQYF
.	TRBJ2-1	TRBV11-3	TRBD2	TGTGCCAGCAGCACGAAACCAATGAGACTAGCGGGAGACGGCAATGAGCAGTTCTTC	CASSTKPMRLAGDGNEQFF
.	TRBJ2-5	TRBV18	.	TGTGCCAGCTCACCAAATTTAAGTTCGGGTAAAGAGACCCAGTACTTC	CASSPNLSSGKETQYF
.	TRBJ1-1	TRBV27	TRBD1	TGTGCCAGCAGTGAAACCAGGGGGCGGCTGAACACTGAAGCTTTCTTT	CASSETRGRLNTEAFF
.	TRBJ2-3	TRBV5-1	TRBD2	TGCGCCAGTTTGGGACTAGCGGACTCGGATACGCAGTATTTT	CASLGLADSDTQYF
once	TRBJ2-5	TRBV2	TRBD2	TGTGCCAGCAGCCGACCGGGACTAGCGCTTCAAGAGACCCAGTACTTC	CASSRPGLALQETQYF
few	TRBJ1-1	TRBV19	.	TGTGCCAGTAGTATAGTCGGCGGGAACACTGAAGCTTTCTTT	CASSIVGGNTEAFF
.	TRBJ2-5	TRBV5-1	.	TGCGCCAGCAGCTTGAACGCGGGGGCTACCCTTCAAGAGACCCAGTACTTC	CASSLNAGATLQETQYF
.	TRBJ1-2	TRBV10-3	TRBD1	TGTGCCACCCGACAGGGGCCTAACTATGGCTACACCTTC	CATRQGPNYGYTF